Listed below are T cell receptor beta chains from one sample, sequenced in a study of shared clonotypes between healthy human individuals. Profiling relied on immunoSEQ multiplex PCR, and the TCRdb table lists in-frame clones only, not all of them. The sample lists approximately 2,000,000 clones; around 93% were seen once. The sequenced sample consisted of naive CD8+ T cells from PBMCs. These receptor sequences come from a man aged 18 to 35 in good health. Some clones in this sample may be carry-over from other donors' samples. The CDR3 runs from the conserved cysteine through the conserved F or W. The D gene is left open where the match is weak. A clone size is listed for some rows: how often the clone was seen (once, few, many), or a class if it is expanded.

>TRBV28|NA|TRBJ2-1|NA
TGTGCCAGCAGTCTAGAGCTAGCAGACTACAATGAGCAGTTCTTC
CASSLELADYNEQFF
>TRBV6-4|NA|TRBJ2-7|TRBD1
TGTGCCAGCAGTTCACCGCGGGGACAGGGGGCGCGGAACGAGCAGTACTTC
CASSSPRGQGARNEQYF
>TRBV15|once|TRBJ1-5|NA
TGTGCCACCAGCGGCAGGGTAGGAGGCAATCAGCCCCAGCATTTT
CATSGRVGGNQPQHF
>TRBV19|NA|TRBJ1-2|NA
TGTGCCAGTAGTATAGGGGCCAGCGCGCGTTCCTATGGCTACACCTTC
CASSIGASARSYGYTF
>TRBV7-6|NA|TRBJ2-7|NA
TGTGCCAGCAGCTTATCCAGTCCTACGGGCGAGCAGTACTTC
CASSLSSPTGEQYF
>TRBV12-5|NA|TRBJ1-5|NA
TGTGCTAGTGCCTTAGGGGCAGAAGCCAAGCTTAGCAATCAGCCCCAGCATTTT
CASALGAEAKLSNQPQHF
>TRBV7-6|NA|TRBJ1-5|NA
TGTGCCAGCAGCTTCGGGGGGGATCAGCCCCAGCATTTT
CASSFGGDQPQHF
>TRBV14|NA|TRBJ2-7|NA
TGTGCCAGCAGCCAAGGAGAAGGGTACGAGCAGTACTTC
CASSQGEGYEQYF
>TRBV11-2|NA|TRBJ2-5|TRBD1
TGTGCCAGCAGCGAACCTTCCCCCGAAACAGGGGTTCAAGAGACCCAGTACTTC
CASSEPSPETGVQETQYF
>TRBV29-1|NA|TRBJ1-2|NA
TGCAGCGCCTTGGACGTCCACTATGGCTACACCTTC
CSALDVHYGYTF
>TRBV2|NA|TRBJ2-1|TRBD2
TGTGCCAGTAGCGGGGCCAGGCAGTTCTTC
CASSGARQFF
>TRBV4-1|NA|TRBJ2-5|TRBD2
TGCGCCAGCAGCCTCGGGACTAGCGGGAGGACAGAGACCCAGTACTTC
CASSLGTSGRTETQYF
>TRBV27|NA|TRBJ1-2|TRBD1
TGTGCCAGCAGTTTACACCAGGGGGCCTTTAACTATGGCTACACCTTC
CASSLHQGAFNYGYTF
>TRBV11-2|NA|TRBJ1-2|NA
TGTGCCAGCAGCTTAGATGGGACGGGCTACACCTTC
CASSLDGTGYTF
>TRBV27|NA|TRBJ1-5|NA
TGTGCCAGCAGTCTACACATTAGCAATCAGCCCCAGCATTTT
CASSLHISNQPQHF
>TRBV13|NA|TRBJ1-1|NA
TGTGCCAGCAGCTCAATGACGGGTTTAAACACTGAAGCTTTCTTT
CASSSMTGLNTEAFF
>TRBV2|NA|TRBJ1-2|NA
TGTGCGACGACAGGTTTCTATGGCTACACCTTC
CATTGFYGYTF
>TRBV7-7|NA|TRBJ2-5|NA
TGTGCCAGCAGCGCTCTCAGAGGGGAGACCCAGTACTTC
CASSALRGETQYF
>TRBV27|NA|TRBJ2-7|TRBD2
TGTGCCAGTAGACTAGCGGAAAGCTCCTACGAGCAGTACTTC
CASRLAESSYEQYF
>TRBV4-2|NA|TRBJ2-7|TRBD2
TGTGCCAGCAGCCAAGAAGCGGGAGGGATCTACGAGCAGTACTTC
CASSQEAGGIYEQYF
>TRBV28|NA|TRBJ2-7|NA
TGTGCCAGCAGGCTATCGGGTTCCAACGAGCAGTACTTC
CASRLSGSNEQYF
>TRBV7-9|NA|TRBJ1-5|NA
TGTGCCAGCAGCTTAGGGGAGTACCAGCCCCAGCATTTT
CASSLGEYQPQHF
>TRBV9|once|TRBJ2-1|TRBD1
TGTGCCAGCAGCGAAGCAGGGGGCAGTGGGAATGAGCAGTTCTTC
CASSEAGGSGNEQFF